Listed below are T cell receptor beta chains from one sample, sequenced in a study of OX40 agonist ivuxolimab in advanced cancers. The data were produced by immunoSEQ multiplex PCR, yet TCRdb's version contains in-frame clones alone and is incomplete. The sample consists of around 67,000 clones, 70% to 90% of them appearing once. The material was CD4+ or CD8+ T cells sorted from blood, obtained in a trial of the OX40 agonist ivuxolimab. Every receptor here comes from an adult with an advanced solid tumor such as melanoma, head and neck, liver or kidney cancer. Each CDR3 is given with its conserved first and last residue.

j_call v_call cdr3_aa
TRBJ2-6 TRBV6-4 CASPRTGGAGANVLTF
TRBJ2-3 TRBV11-3 CASSSLGDSDTQYF
TRBJ2-5 TRBV7-3 CASSQGLAGTETQYF
TRBJ2-3 TRBV30 CAWSSLLAGTTDTQYF
TRBJ1-3 TRBV5-4 CATRPRELSGNTIYF
TRBJ2-1 TRBV5-4 CASSPAGGQSYNEQFF
TRBJ1-1 TRBV19 CASSIDGRVMAEAFF
TRBJ1-3 TRBV7-6 CASSLAAGAGNTIYF
TRBJ1-1 TRBV2 CASSLSMNTEAFF
- TRBV19 CASSSDRAYEQYF
TRBJ1-1 TRBV23-1 CASSQRQYWGTEAFF
TRBJ2-3 TRBV5-8 CASATQGIADTQYF
TRBJ1-4 TRBV5-1 CASSYTGEGEKLFF